The 29 T cell receptor beta chains presented below share a single source sample, sequenced in a study of T cell repertoires in cytomegalovirus infection. A single record per CDR3 protein comes from TCRdb applying MiXCR to the reads. Among about 160,000 distinct CDR3 sequences listed, approximately 17% were seen once. The sequenced sample was CD8+ T cells from PBMCs. All receptors come from a human donor in good health (CMV status not recorded). Some clones in this sample may be carry-over from other donors' samples.

This clonotype turned up a few times. The chain carries TRBV7-2 and TRBJ1-2, with unresolved D. This CDR3 has 13 residues. Germline V gene data show CDR1 as SGHTA and CDR2 as FQGNSA. The V and J ends lost 0 bases and 6 bases respectively, with 8 bases between them. The CDR3 loop is CASSLALRDGYTF. CDR3 sequence (DNA): TGTGCCAGCAGCTTAGCGCTGAGGGATGGCTACACCTTC. Variable domain in full (rest from reference TRBV7-2 and TRBJ1-2): GAGVSQSPSNKVTEKGKDVELRCDPISGHTALYWYRQSLGQGLEFLIYFQGNSAPDKSGLPSDRFSAERTGGSVSTLTIQRTQQEDSAVYLCASSLALRDGYTFGSGTRLTVV.

The CDR3 nucleotides read TGTGCCAGCAGCTTTGAGCCCTACGAGCAGTACTTC. Its translation: CASSFEPYEQYF. The chain is built from TRBV11-2 and TRBJ2-7, with D unclear. V was trimmed by 3 bases and J by 2 bases, leaving 5 bases between them. CDR1 is SGHAT and CDR2 is FQNNGV in the germline V gene. CDR3 length: 12 amino acids.

The chain carries TRBV15 and TRBJ1-2; perhaps TRBD1 as D (5 bases). Germline V gives CDR1 LNHNV, CDR2 YYDKDF (reference sequence). This CDR3 has 11 residues. The germline V and J ends were trimmed by 5 bases and 5 bases, with 6 bases remaining between them. The CDR3 spells CATSPGYGYTF. As DNA, the CDR3 is TGTGCCACCAGCCCAGGGTATGGCTACACCTTC.

This sequence joins TRBV7-6 and TRBJ2-3, with TRBD2 matching over 8 bases. Germline V gene sequence: CDR1 SGHVS, CDR2 FNYEAQ. Trimming took 1 base from V and 2 from J; bases not matched to a gene: 8. The CDR3 has 17 residues. The CDR3 sequence is CASSLEILAGSTDTQYF. CDR3 DNA sequence: TGTGCCAGCAGCTTAGAGATTCTAGCGGGTTCCACAGATACGCAGTATTTT.

The V and J genes are TRBV15 and TRBJ2-7, with D possibly being TRBD1 or TRBD2 (5 bases each). The CDR3 covers 13 residues. CDR1 is LNHNV, CDR2 YYDKDF, per germline (reference sequence). Deletions cut 3 bases from V and 6 bases from J, with 12 bases between. CDR3 coding DNA: TGTGCCACCAGCAGTCTGGGACGGCGCGAGCAGTACTTC. Protein sequence: CATSSLGRREQYF. Complete variable domain (other parts from reference TRBV15 and TRBJ2-7): DAMVIQNPRYQVTQFGKPVTLSCSQTLNHNVMYWYQQKSSQAPKLLFHYYDKDFNNEADTPDNFQSRRPNTSFCFLDIRSPGLGDTAMYLCATSSLGRREQYFGPGTRLTVT.

This clonotype is classed as medium-sized. The CDR3 region has the DNA TGTGCCAGCAGCCTGGGGACAACCGAGCAGTACTTC. It is translated as CASSLGTTEQYF. This chain connects TRBV7-2 to TRBJ2-7, with D perhaps matching TRBD1 (6 bases). This CDR3 spans 12 amino acids. Germline V gives CDR1 SGHTA, CDR2 FQGNSA. The germline V and J ends were trimmed by 5 bases and 6 bases, with 11 bases remaining between them.

The chain has TRBV7-3 and TRBJ2-1, with D possibly being TRBD1 or TRBD2 (5 bases each). This CDR3 contains 14 residues. CDR1 is SGHTA and CDR2 is FQGTGA in the germline V gene. V lost 5 bases and J 8 bases, leaving 16 bases between the germline ends. The DNA of the CDR3 is TGTGCCAGCAGCCTAAGGCACTTGGGGGATGAGCAGTTCTTC. Residues: CASSLRHLGDEQFF.

This chain uses TRBV5-1 with TRBJ2-7; possible D gene TRBD1, 6 bases. V was trimmed by 4 bases and J by 1 base, leaving 12 bases between them. There are 14 residues in the CDR3. CDR1 is SGHRS, CDR2 YFSETQ, per germline. The CDR3 DNA reads as TGCGCCAGCAGCCCCGGGACACCTTCCTACGAGCAGTACTTC. It is translated as CASSPGTPSYEQYF. The full variable domain, rest sourced from reference TRBV5-1 and TRBJ2-7, is KAGVTQTPRYLIKTRGQQVTLSCSPISGHRSVSWYQQTPGQGLQFLFEYFSETQRNKGNFPGRFSGRQFSNSRSEMNVSTLELGDSALYLCASSPGTPSYEQYFGPGTRLTVT.

This clonotype was seen a few times. This chain joins TRBV7-9 and TRBJ2-3; D is unresolved. Germline CDR1 reads SEHNR; CDR2 reads FQNEAQ (reference sequence). V was clipped by 5 bases and J by 3 bases, with 12 bases between them. The CDR3 covers 14 residues. CDR3 in amino acids: CASSPPPSTDTQYF. The CDR3 region has the DNA TGTGCCAGCAGCCCCCCCCCGTCTACAGATACGCAGTATTTT. Together with reference TRBV7-9 and TRBJ2-3, the CDR3 gives the full variable domain: DTGVSQNPRHKITKRGQNVTFRCDPISEHNRLYWYRQTLGQGPEFLTYFQNEAQLEKSRLLSDRFSAERPKGSFSTLEIQRTEQGDSAMYLCASSPPPSTDTQYFGPGTRLTVL.

This clonotype has just a few counts. The J gene is TRBJ1-2, the V gene TRBV28; tentative D call: TRBD1 (5 bases). This CDR3 is built from 13 residues. V lost 3 bases, J lost 3 bases, and 8 bases lay in between. Per the germline V gene, CDR1 is MDHEN and CDR2 is SYDVKM. CDR3 in amino acids: CASSFEGDYGYTF. The CDR3 DNA reads TGTGCCAGCAGTTTCGAAGGGGACTATGGCTACACCTTC.

The gene calls are TRBV12-3 or TRBV12-4 and TRBJ1-2, with 7 bases aligning to TRBD1. With 3 bases clipped from V and 4 bases from J, the junction kept 14 bases outside the gene matches. This CDR3 contains 17 residues. Here the CDR3 reads CASSLNPSAGGRYGYTF. The CDR3 DNA reads TGTGCCAGCAGTTTGAACCCCTCGGCAGGGGGACGCTATGGCTACACCTTC.

The table lists this clonotype with many counts. V gene TRBV11-2 combines with J gene TRBJ1-2, with D hard to call. The germline CDR1 and CDR2 sequences are SGHAT and FQNNGV. The ends were cut back, 5 bases at V and 6 bases at J, with 16 bases in the middle. The CDR3 contains 14 residues. The DNA for the CDR3 is TGTGCCAGCAGCCCCGACACCCCGGTGGATGGCTACACCTTC. Translation: CASSPDTPVDGYTF.

The rearrangement links TRBV11-2 to TRBJ2-3; the match to TRBD2 covers 9 bases. V lost 9 bases, J lost 2 bases, and 21 bases stayed unmatched. Germline V lookup: CDR1 SGHAT, CDR2 FQNNGV. The CDR3 has 19 residues. The CDR3: CARSVLSGGAAPYTDTQYF. CDR3 bases: TGTGCCAGGAGCGTCCTTAGCGGGGGAGCCGCACCCTACACAGATACGCAGTATTTT.

The rearrangement joins TRBV20-1 to TRBJ2-5; D is uncertain. This CDR3 region has 13 residues. The germline CDR1 and CDR2 sequences are DFQATT and SNEGSKA (reference sequence). V was clipped by 0 bases and J by 5 bases, with 10 bases between them. Here the CDR3 reads CSARDFERETQYF. For the CDR3, the DNA is TGCAGTGCTAGAGATTTCGAAAGGGAGACCCAGTACTTC.

The gene calls are TRBV12-3 or TRBV12-4 and TRBJ1-5; the D gene is possibly TRBD1 (5 bases). The CDR3 has 15 residues. V was pared by 5 bases and J by 5 bases, with 16 bases between. CDR3 sequence reads: CASSASRQSYQPQHF. CDR3 DNA: TGTGCCAGCAGTGCCTCTAGACAGTCATATCAGCCCCAGCATTTT.

The V call is TRBV19, the J call TRBJ1-5, with D possibly TRBD1 on 6 matching bases. Germline-derived CDR1 and CDR2 are LNHDA and SQIVND (reference sequence). The CDR3 length is 14 residues. V lost 7 bases, J lost 1 base, and 11 bases lay in between. This chain's CDR3 is CASMPRGSNQPQHF. For the CDR3, the DNA is TGTGCCAGTATGCCCAGGGGAAGCAATCAGCCCCAGCATTTT.

The V gene is TRBV6-2 or TRBV6-3, the J gene TRBJ2-2; maybe TRBD1 (5 bases). CDR1 MNHEY and CDR2 SVGEGT come from the germline V gene. V was clipped by 7 bases and J by 1 base, with 10 bases between them. The CDR3 covers 14 residues. The DNA of the CDR3 is TGTGCCAGCAAAGCGACAGAGAACACCGGGGAGCTGTTTTTT. Its translation: CASKATENTGELFF.

A few counts support this clonotype. V is TRBV7-8 and J is TRBJ1-1, with D perhaps matching TRBD1 (6 bases). The CDR3 contains 16 residues. From germline, CDR1 is SGHVS and CDR2 FQNEAQ. V lost 0 bases and J 4 bases, leaving 15 bases between the germline ends. The CDR3 DNA is TGTGCCAGCAGCTTAGCCGTAGGGGGTGAGGGCACTGAAGCTTTCTTT. Translating gives CASSLAVGGEGTEAFF. The variable domain in full, with the rest retrieved from reference TRBV7-8 and TRBJ1-1, is GAGVSQSPRYKVAKRGQDVALRCDPISGHVSLFWYQQALGQGPEFLTYFQNEAQLDKSGLPSDRFFAERPEGSVSTLKIQRTQQEDSAVYLCASSLAVGGEGTEAFFGQGTRLTVV.

In its sample, this clonotype was seen a few times. V and J are TRBV7-9 and TRBJ2-3; no firm D call. CDR3 length: 12 amino acids. V was shortened by 4 bases and J by 6 bases, with 8 bases between the two germline ends. The germline CDR1 and CDR2 sequences are SEHNR and FQNEAQ (reference sequence). The CDR3: CASSSGYDTQYF. For the CDR3, the DNA is TGTGCCAGCAGCTCAGGATACGATACGCAGTATTTT.

This clonotype was recorded a few times. The rearrangement joins TRBV2 to TRBJ1-5; 8 bases map to TRBD1. With 5 bases clipped from V and 3 bases from J, the junction kept 3 bases outside the gene matches. The germline V gene encodes CDR1 SNHLY and CDR2 FYNNEI. This CDR3 contains 14 residues. The CDR3 DNA is TGTGCCAGCAGTTGGACAGGGATCAATCAGCCCCAGCATTTT. Residues: CASSWTGINQPQHF. Full variable domain (remainder filled in from reference TRBV2 and TRBJ1-5): EPEVTQTPSHQVTQMGQEVILRCVPISNHLYFYWYRQILGQKVEFLVSFYNNEISEKSEIFDDQFSVERPDGSNFTLKIRSTKLEDSAMYFCASSWTGINQPQHFGDGTRLSIL.

The sample holds a few counts of this clonotype. The genes are TRBV2 and TRBJ1-5; D possibly corresponds to TRBD1 (5 bases). This CDR3 contains 13 residues. Per the germline V gene, CDR1 is SNHLY and CDR2 is FYNNEI. V gave up 7 bases and J gave up 6 bases, with 13 bases separating them. The CDR3 DNA is TGTGCCAGCAACAAGGGGCGCGGTCAGCCCCAGCATTTT. Amino acid sequence: CASNKGRGQPQHF.

This clonotype came up a few times. The rearrangement joins TRBV11-2 to TRBJ2-1; D is perhaps TRBD2 (5 bases). This CDR3 has 13 amino acids. V lost 4 bases, J lost 5 bases, and 9 bases lay in between. The germline V gene has CDR1 SGHAT and CDR2 FQNNGV. Here the CDR3 DNA reads TGTGCCAGCAGCTATGGACTCAACAATGAGCAGTTCTTC. Amino acid sequence: CASSYGLNNEQFF.

This clonotype was observed a handful of times. The V call is TRBV7-6, the J call TRBJ1-2; TRBD1 might be the D (5 bases). Germline V gene lookup returns CDR1 SGHVS and CDR2 FNYEAQ. The CDR3 is made up of 14 amino acids. V shed 6 bases and J shed 3 bases, with 14 bases lying between them. In DNA form, the CDR3 reads TGTGCCAGCAGTCGCGGCCAGGGACACTATGGCTACACCTTC. This sequence encodes CASSRGQGHYGYTF. The complete variable domain, with remaining parts taken from reference TRBV7-6 and TRBJ1-2, reads GAGVSQSPRYKVTKRGQDVALRCDPISGHVSLYWYRQALGQGPEFLTYFNYEAQQDKSGLPNDRFSAERPEGSISTLTIQRTEQRDSAMYRCASSRGQGHYGYTFGSGTRLTVV.

The chain has TRBV20-1 and TRBJ1-3; D perhaps matches TRBD1 (6 bases). CDR1 is DFQATT and CDR2 is SNEGSKA in the germline V gene (reference sequence). This CDR3 region has 15 residues. The V and J ends lost 6 bases and 0 bases respectively, with 15 bases between them. CDR3 amino acids: CSAPDSSYSGNTIYF. The CDR3 coding sequence is TGCAGTGCCCCGGACAGTTCCTACTCTGGAAACACCATATATTTT.

This clonotype has ten or more counts. The chain links TRBV6-1 to TRBJ1-1; perhaps TRBD1 as D (5 bases). The germline V gene encodes CDR1 MNHNS and CDR2 SASEGT. V lost 5 bases and J 4 bases, leaving 14 bases between the germline ends. This CDR3 has 14 residues. In DNA, the CDR3 is TGTGCCAGCAGTCTCCAGACAGCGGGCACTGAAGCTTTCTTT. Its protein product is CASSLQTAGTEAFF.

The chain combines TRBV28 with TRBJ2-7; weak D call: TRBD2 (5 bases). V was clipped by 1 base and J by 4 bases, with 11 bases between them. The CDR3 consists of 14 residues. Germline V lookup: CDR1 MDHEN, CDR2 SYDVKM. The CDR3 nucleotides are TGTGCCAGCAGTTTATTTAGGACTCTTTACGAGCAGTACTTC. This codes for CASSLFRTLYEQYF.

This clonotype was found a few times. This chain joins TRBV6-6 and TRBJ2-2, with 9 bases lining up with TRBD1. The V and J ends lost 0 bases and 2 bases, in that order; junction bases with no gene match: 13. This CDR3 has 20 amino acids. Germline V CDR1 and CDR2: MNHNY, SVGAGI (reference sequence). Written as DNA, the CDR3 is TGTGCCAGCAGTTACTCGAAAGGGACAGGGTCTTTTGGAAACACCGGGGAGCTGTTTTTT. It is translated as CASSYSKGTGSFGNTGELFF.

In this sample, this clonotype turned up many times. V usage is TRBV7-2 and J usage is TRBJ1-4; D may be TRBD1 (6 bases). This CDR3 is built from 13 residues. V dropped 5 bases and J dropped 8 bases, with 12 bases sitting between them. Germline CDR1 SGHTA, CDR2 FQGNSA. CDR3 nucleotides: TGTGCCAGCAGCCAGAACAGGGAGGAAAAACTGTTTTTT. It codes for CASSQNREEKLFF.

The chain joins TRBV28 to TRBJ2-5; 7 bases are shared with TRBD1. From germline, CDR1 is MDHEN and CDR2 SYDVKM. This CDR3 comprises 15 residues. After removal of 4 bases from V and 1 base from J, the junction contained 6 bases not matched to a gene. This chain's CDR3 is CASSSNGQVQETQYF. The DNA for the CDR3 is TGTGCCAGCAGTTCCAACGGACAGGTCCAAGAGACCCAGTACTTC.